A single TCR beta chain is shown here with its context. In the original analysis: Counts of nucleated cells, estimated from reference gene primer amplification, were obtained. Clones were sequenced by immunoSEQ multiplex PCR, and TCRdb holds only the in-frame ones, with some missing. Clone size and V and J calls were adopted from that table, with D and trimming inferred from the DNA. Of approximately 270,000 clones listed, approximately 90% are singletons. The data stem from a study of blood T cell repertoires in COVID-19. Trimming took 2 bases from V and 2 from J, leaving 9 bases between them. This CDR3 is 14 amino acids long. The germline V gene encodes CDR1 MDHEN and CDR2 SYDVKM.

Sequences were obtained from peripheral blood. The sequence came from a man in his thirties or forties with acute or convalescent COVID-19. This chain uses TRBV28 with TRBJ2-5; D possibly corresponds to TRBD2 (5 bases). The CDR3: CASSLIGVQETQYF. In nucleotides, the CDR3 is TGTGCCAGCAGTTTAATCGGGGTACAAGAGACCCAGTACTTC. Filled out from reference TRBV28 and TRBJ2-5, the complete variable domain reads DVKVTQSSRYLVKRTGEKVFLECVQDMDHENMFWYRQDPGLGLRLIYFSYDVKMKEKGDIPEGYSVSREKKERFSLILESASTNQTSMYLCASSLIGVQETQYFGPGTRLLVL.